A selection of T cell receptor beta chains follows, all from one sample in a study of OX40 agonist ivuxolimab in advanced cancers. The protocol was immunoSEQ multiplex PCR, while the TCRdb copy is restricted to in-frame clones and leaves out a portion. The sample has roughly 76,000 clones; roughly 88% are singletons. This specimen consisted of CD4+ or CD8+ T cells sorted from blood, obtained in a trial of the OX40 agonist ivuxolimab. The receptors originated from an adult with an advanced solid tumor such as melanoma, head and neck, liver or kidney cancer. Both conserved end residues are part of each CDR3. Each record gives: clone size, D gene, V gene, J gene, CDR3 DNA, CDR3 protein. D genes are given only for firm matches. Size is omitted from some rows. Given values are once, few, many or a class for expanded clones.

once	-	TRBV5-6	TRBJ1-1	TGTGCCAGCAGCTTCTTTCTGAACACTGAAGCTTTCTTT	CASSFFLNTEAFF
-	-	TRBV27	TRBJ1-2	TGTGCCAGCAGTCTCTCAGGGAATGGCTACACCTTC	CASSLSGNGYTF
-	-	TRBV28	TRBJ2-7	TGTGCCAGCACCGTCGACTTGGGGTACGAGCAGTACTTC	CASTVDLGYEQYF
-	TRBD1	TRBV5-6	TRBJ2-3	TGTGCCAGCAGCTTGGCCGGGACAGAAAGCACAGATACGCAGTATTTT	CASSLAGTESTDTQYF
-	TRBD2	TRBV19	TRBJ2-2	TGTGCCAGTAGTCATAGCATCCGACTAGCGGGAACCGGGGAGCTGTTTTTT	CASSHSIRLAGTGELFF
-	-	TRBV18	TRBJ2-6	TGTGCCAGCTCACCAGGGTCTGGGGCCAACGTCCTGACTTTC	CASSPGSGANVLTF
-	TRBD2	TRBV7-9	TRBJ2-7	TGTGCCAGCAGCTTAGTGAGTAGCGGGAGTTCCGCCTACGAGCAGTACTTC	CASSLVSSGSSAYEQYF
-	TRBD2	TRBV7-9	TRBJ2-7	TGTGCCAGCAGCCCGACTAGCGGGATGCCATACGAGCAGTACTTC	CASSPTSGMPYEQYF
-	TRBD1	TRBV9	TRBJ2-1	TGTGCCAGCAGCGTGGGACAGGGGGCCTACAATGAGCAGTTCTTC	CASSVGQGAYNEQFF
-	-	TRBV6-1	TRBJ2-7	TGTGCCAGCCTTAGGTTGGGCTACGAGCAGTACTTC	CASLRLGYEQYF
-	TRBD1	TRBV5-1	TRBJ2-7	TGCGCCAGCAGCCCAGGACAGGGGGCTTATACCTACGAGCAGTACTTC	CASSPGQGAYTYEQYF
-	-	TRBV12-1	TRBJ2-7	TGTGCCAGCAGACATCGACTAGCGGGAGGCCTCTACGAGCAGTACTTC	CASRHRLAGGLYEQYF
once	TRBD1	TRBV6-1	TRBJ1-2	TGTGCCAGCTACAGGGGGCTCGGCTATGGCTACACCTTC	CASYRGLGYGYTF
few	TRBD1	TRBV4-1	TRBJ1-3	TGCGCCAGCAGCCAGGACAGGGGGGAGGGAAACACCATATATTTT	CASSQDRGEGNTIYF
-	TRBD1	TRBV28	TRBJ2-7	TGTGCCAGCAGTGGCGCGGGGACAGGGGATTACGAGCAGTACTTC	CASSGAGTGDYEQYF
-	-	TRBV6-1	TRBJ2-1	TGTGCCAGCAGTTTGAATGAGCAGTTCTTC	CASSLNEQFF
-	-	TRBV15	TRBJ1-2	TGTGCCACCAGCAGAGGCCAGGCGGATGGCTACACCTTC	CATSRGQADGYTF
-	-	TRBV6-5	TRBJ1-6	TGTGCCAGCAGTCGGCCGGGGGGTTCACCCCTCCACTTT	CASSRPGGSPLHF
few	-	TRBV5-1	TRBJ1-2	TGCGCCAGCAGCCGGCAACAGCTTTCCTCGGTCTATGGCTACACCTTC	CASSRQQLSSVYGYTF
-	-	TRBV5-1	TRBJ2-1	TGCGCCAGCAGCTTTTCCCAGGGGATCGATGAGCAGTTCTTC	CASSFSQGIDEQFF
-	-	TRBV29-1	TRBJ2-7	TGCAGCGTTAAAAACCCGGAGCGGGAGCAGTACTTC	CSVKNPEREQYF
once	-	TRBV28	TRBJ1-2	TGTGCCAGCAGGGGTCGGGCAGGGTACAACTATGGCTACACCTTC	CASRGRAGYNYGYTF
-	-	TRBV5-8	TRBJ1-5	TGTGCCAGCAGCAAAGGACGGGATCAGCCCCAGCATTTT	CASSKGRDQPQHF
-	TRBD2	TRBV5-1	TRBJ2-2	TGCGCCAGCAGCTTGCAGCTAGCGGGAAGTGCCGGGGAGCTGTTTTTT	CASSLQLAGSAGELFF
-	-	TRBV7-3	TRBJ2-1	TGTGCCAGCAGCTTAACCGGGGGCTCCTACAATGAGCAGTTCTTC	CASSLTGGSYNEQFF
-	-	TRBV28	TRBJ1-1	TGTGCCAGCAGTTCCCCATACGGGGGCCGGGGCACTGAAGCTTTCTTT	CASSSPYGGRGTEAFF
-	-	TRBV9	TRBJ1-2	TGTGCCAGCAGCTTTCAACCGGGACAAGTATATGACTACACCTTC	CASSFQPGQVYDYTF
-	-	TRBV5-1	TRBJ1-1	TGCGCCAGCAGCTTGAACGCGGGAGAAGGCACTGAAGCTTTCTTT	CASSLNAGEGTEAFF
-	TRBD1	TRBV6-1	TRBJ1-2	TGTGCCAGCAGTGTCGGGACAGCCGCCCTTTATGGCTACACCTTC	CASSVGTAALYGYTF
-	-	TRBV30	TRBJ1-2	TGTGCCTGGACCCCCACAATCGCCTATGGCTACACCTTC	CAWTPTIAYGYTF
-	-	TRBV2	TRBJ2-7	TGTGCCAGCAGAAACTACGAGCAGTACTTC	CASRNYEQYF
-	TRBD1	TRBV27	TRBJ2-5	TGTGCCAGCAGAACACAGGGGGCTGGGGAGACCCAGTACTTC	CASRTQGAGETQYF
-	-	TRBV15	TRBJ2-5	TGTGCCACCAGCATCGGTCCCTCGGGGACCCAGTACTTC	CATSIGPSGTQYF
-	-	TRBV30	TRBJ2-7	TGTGCCTGGAGTGGATTCCCGGCTTCAAGCTCCTACGAGCAGTACTTC	CAWSGFPASSSYEQYF
-	TRBD1	TRBV4-1	TRBJ1-1	TGCGCCAGCAGCCAAGTTAGGGACAGCCTGAACACTGAAGCTTTCTTT	CASSQVRDSLNTEAFF